These T cell receptor beta chains were read from a single sample in a study of T cells in localized non-small cell lung cancer. The protocol was immunoSEQ multiplex PCR, while the TCRdb copy is restricted to in-frame clones and leaves out a portion. The sample comprises 61,000 or so clones, about nine tenths of which are singletons, and approximately 5% rests with the top ten. Material: peripheral blood, obtained before any cancer treatment. The origin of the receptors is a woman aged 35-70 years with stage I lung adenocarcinoma. Each CDR3 is given with its conserved first and last residue. Each record gives: D gene, V gene, J gene, CDR3 protein. The D gene is left open where the match is weak.

NA,TRBV5-1,TRBJ2-7,CASSLKGYEQYF
NA,TRBV5-1,TRBJ1-1,CASSWDTEAFF
TRBD1,TRBV7-2,TRBJ1-2,CASSFLGDRDGYTF
NA,TRBV11-2,TRBJ1-2,CASSQAGSYTF
NA,TRBV5-1,TRBJ1-3,CASSLLGGSGGNTIYF
NA,TRBV5-1,TRBJ1-3,CASSLDGRTGNTIYF
NA,TRBV10-3,TRBJ1-5,CAISRTDSNQPQHF
NA,TRBV5-1,TRBJ2-7,CASSLVQGLTGEQYF
NA,TRBV5-6,TRBJ1-1,CASSLGWGTEAFF
NA,TRBV4-1,TRBJ2-7,CASSRDLGQTYEQYF
TRBD2,TRBV4-3,TRBJ2-3,CASSQELAGGTDTQYF
NA,TRBV6-5,TRBJ2-7,CASSSGGAGNYEQYF
TRBD1,TRBV9,TRBJ2-5,CASSVTGTVETQYF
NA,TRBV30,TRBJ1-1,CACEKGVGFTEAFF
NA,TRBV7-6,TRBJ1-2,CASSARPGTYGYTF
TRBD1,TRBV7-2,TRBJ1-1,CASSLSTGVNTEAFF
TRBD1,TRBV6-1,TRBJ1-3,CASSERDRSGNTIYF
NA,TRBV5-1,TRBJ1-3,CASSLSGLGNTIYF
NA,TRBV21-1,TRBJ1-5,CASSKGGLGRPNSNQPQHF
TRBD1,TRBV6-6,TRBJ1-2,CASSYTPRGGGYTF
TRBD1,TRBV6-6,TRBJ1-6,CASSLAGTGVDSPLHF